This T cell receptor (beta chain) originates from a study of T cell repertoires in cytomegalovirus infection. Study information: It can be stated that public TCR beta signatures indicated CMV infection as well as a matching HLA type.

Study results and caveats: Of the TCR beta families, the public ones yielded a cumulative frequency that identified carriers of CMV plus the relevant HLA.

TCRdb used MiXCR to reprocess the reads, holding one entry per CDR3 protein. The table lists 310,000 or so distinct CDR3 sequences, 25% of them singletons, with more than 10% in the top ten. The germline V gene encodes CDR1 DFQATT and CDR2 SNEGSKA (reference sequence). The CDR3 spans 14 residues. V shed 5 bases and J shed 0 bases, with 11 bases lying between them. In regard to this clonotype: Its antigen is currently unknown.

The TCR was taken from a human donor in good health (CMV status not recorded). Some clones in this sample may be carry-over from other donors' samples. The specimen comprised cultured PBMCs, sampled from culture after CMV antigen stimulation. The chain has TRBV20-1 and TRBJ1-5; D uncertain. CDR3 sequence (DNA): TGCAGTGCTCGAGCAGACTATAGCAATCAGCCCCAGCATTTT. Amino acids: CSARADYSNQPQHF.